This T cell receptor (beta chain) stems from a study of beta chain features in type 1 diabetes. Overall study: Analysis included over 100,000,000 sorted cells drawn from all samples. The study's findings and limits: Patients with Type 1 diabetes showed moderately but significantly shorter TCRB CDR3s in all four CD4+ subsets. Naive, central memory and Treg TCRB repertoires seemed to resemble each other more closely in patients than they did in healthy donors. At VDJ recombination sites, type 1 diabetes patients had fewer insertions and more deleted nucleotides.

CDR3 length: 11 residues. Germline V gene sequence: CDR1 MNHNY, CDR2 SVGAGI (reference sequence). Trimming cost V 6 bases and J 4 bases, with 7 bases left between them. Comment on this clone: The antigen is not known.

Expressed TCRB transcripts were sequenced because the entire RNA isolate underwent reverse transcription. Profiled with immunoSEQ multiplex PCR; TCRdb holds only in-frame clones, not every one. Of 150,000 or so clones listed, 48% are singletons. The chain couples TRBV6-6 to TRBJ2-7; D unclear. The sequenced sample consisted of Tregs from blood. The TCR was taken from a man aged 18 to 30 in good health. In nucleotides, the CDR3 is TGTGCCAGCAGGCGAGGATACGAGCAGTACTTC. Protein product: CASRRGYEQYF.